The 20 T cell receptor beta chains presented below share a single source sample, sequenced in a study of blood T cell repertoires in COVID-19. Repertoires were generated with immunoSEQ multiplex PCR, while TCRdb's copy carries only in-frame clones and drops some. This table holds 250,000 to 300,000 clones, roughly 88% found once. The source material was peripheral blood. The receptors here all came from a woman in her seventies with COVID-19, enrolled during active disease.

The rearrangement joins TRBV20-1 to TRBJ2-7; D perhaps matches TRBD2 (5 bases). Looked up from germline, CDR1 is DFQATT and CDR2 is SNEGSKA (reference sequence). The length of the CDR3 is 11 residues. Deletions cut 5 bases from V and 2 bases from J, with 7 bases between. This CDR3 is CSADGTYEQYF. The CDR3, as DNA: TGCAGTGCTGACGGGACCTACGAGCAGTACTTC.

This clone was seen a handful of times. This chain joins TRBV5-1 and TRBJ1-2; a weak D match, TRBD1 (6 bases). Germline CDR1 is SGHRS and CDR2 is YFSETQ. This CDR3 contains 15 residues. V was shortened by 4 bases and J by 5 bases, with 18 bases between the two germline ends. The CDR3 loop reads CASSPQYREGYGYTF. CDR3 in DNA: TGCGCCAGCAGCCCTCAGTACAGGGAGGGGTATGGCTACACCTTC.

This chain joins TRBV29-1 and TRBJ1-1; TRBD1 aligns across 8 bases. V lost 7 bases and J lost 4; bases outside the gene matches: 5. The germline V gene encodes CDR1 SQVTM and CDR2 ANQGSEA. The CDR3 is 12 amino acids. The CDR3 DNA is TGCAGCGGGGGACAGGAGATCACTGAAGCTTTCTTT. Protein sequence: CSGGQEITEAFF.

The genes are TRBV3-1 (or the pseudogene TRBV3-2) and TRBJ1-1, with TRBD1 as a possible D gene (5 bases). This CDR3 is 15 amino acids long. Looked up from germline, CDR1 is LGHDT and CDR2 is YNNKEL (reference sequence). Between the trimmed V and J ends, which lost 1 base and 1 base, there was a span of 10 bases. The CDR3: CASSQAGGTNTEAFF. CDR3 nucleotide sequence: TGTGCCAGCAGCCAAGCGGGGGGGACGAACACTGAAGCTTTCTTT.

The rearrangement joins TRBV4-2 to TRBJ2-1; D not certain. Germline V gives CDR1 LGHNA, CDR2 YNFKEQ. The CDR3 totals 13 residues. With 3 bases removed from V and 7 bases from J, the gap between germline ends came to 10 bases. The CDR3 nucleotides are TGTGCCAGCAGCCAGTTACTTGAAAATGAGCAGTTCTTC. This encodes CASSQLLENEQFF.

The chain has TRBV5-4 and TRBJ2-7; D might be TRBD1 (6 bases). The CDR3 runs to 13 residues. V lost 3 bases to trimming and J lost 13 bases, with 20 bases between them. Germline CDR1 is SGHNT and CDR2 is YYREEE (reference sequence). The CDR3 loop is CASSSTGFSLPYF. CDR3 DNA: TGTGCCAGCAGCTCGACAGGCTTTTCTCTACCCTACTTC.

The chain carries TRBV6-5 and TRBJ2-3; D gene uncertain. Trimming cost V 7 bases and J 2 bases, with 10 bases left between them. The germline CDR1 and CDR2 sequences are MNHEY and SVGAGI. CDR3 length: 13 amino acids. The CDR3 DNA reads TGTGCCAGCACGGTCTCTTTCACAGATACGCAGTATTTT. Its protein product is CASTVSFTDTQYF.

The chain couples TRBV7-3 to TRBJ2-7; 12 bases are a match to TRBD2. The CDR3 is 15 residues long. Germline V lookup: CDR1 SGHTA, CDR2 FQGTGA. Trimming took 0 bases from V and 7 from J; bases not matched to a gene: 4. In nucleotides, the CDR3 is TGTGCCAGCAGCTTAACGCCCGGACTAGCGGGGGAGCAGTACTTC. Protein product: CASSLTPGLAGEQYF.

The chain combines TRBV30 with TRBJ1-1; no definite D call. Germline CDR1 reads GTSNPN; CDR2 reads SVGIG (reference sequence). V dropped 4 bases and J dropped 5 bases, with 11 bases sitting between them. CDR3 length equals 12 residues. The CDR3 protein is CAWIPLVTEAFF. Here the CDR3 DNA reads TGTGCCTGGATTCCTCTCGTGACTGAAGCTTTCTTT.

The chain uses TRBV7-2 and TRBJ1-5; no reliable D call. Germline assignment: CDR1 SGHTA and CDR2 FQGNSA. The germline V and J ends were trimmed by 1 base and 4 bases, with 11 bases remaining between them. CDR3 length: 15 amino acids. This CDR3 is CASSLGAGTNQPQHF. The CDR3 nucleotides are TGTGCCAGCAGCTTAGGGGCAGGAACAAATCAGCCCCAGCATTTT.

The chain carries TRBV5-1 and TRBJ1-6, with D tentatively TRBD1 (6 bases). CDR3 length: 15 amino acids. V was pared by 4 bases and J by 7 bases, with 15 bases between. Per germline, CDR1 SGHRS and CDR2 YFSETQ. The CDR3 loop reads CASSPGGGLNSPLHF. The DNA of the CDR3 is TGCGCCAGCAGCCCGGGCGGGGGGCTAAATTCACCCCTCCACTTT.

The rearrangement links TRBV11-3 to TRBJ2-7; the D gene is possibly TRBD1 (5 bases). Germline V gene lookup returns CDR1 SGHNT and CDR2 YENEEA. Trimming left V 0 bases short and J 3 bases short, with 12 bases between. The CDR3 is 15 amino acids. The DNA for the CDR3 is TGTGCCAGCAGCTTAGATCAAGACAGACTCTACGAGCAGTACTTC. The encoded protein is CASSLDQDRLYEQYF.

The chain carries TRBV5-1 and TRBJ2-2; 8 nucleotides agree with TRBD2. The V and J ends lost 0 bases and 6 bases, in that order; junction bases with no gene match: 4. CDR1 is SGHRS, CDR2 YFSETQ, per germline. The CDR3 covers 15 residues. The CDR3 here is CASSLGTSFPGELFF. In DNA, the CDR3 is TGCGCCAGCAGCTTGGGGACTAGCTTTCCCGGGGAGCTGTTTTTT.

The V and J genes are TRBV19 and TRBJ1-1; possible D gene TRBD1, 5 bases. Germline CDR1 is LNHDA and CDR2 is SQIVND (reference sequence). Trimming pared 6 bases from V and 4 bases from J, leaving 9 bases between. The CDR3 has 12 amino acids. The CDR3 bases are TGTGCCAGTAGGGGGCGCGGCACTGAAGCTTTCTTT. It is translated as CASRGRGTEAFF.

The DNA of the CDR3 is TGCGCCAGCAGCCATTCGGACAGGGGTCGGCAGTACTTC. This gives the protein CASSHSDRGRQYF. This chain connects TRBV4-1 to TRBJ2-7; 9 positions match TRBD1. From germline, CDR1 is MGHRA and CDR2 YSYEKL. The CDR3 is 13 amino acids. Germline trimming cut 3 bases from V and 9 bases from J; bases unmatched to any gene: 6.

V is TRBV14 and J is TRBJ1-2; D gene uncertain. CDR1 is SGHDN and CDR2 is FVKESK in the germline V gene. The CDR3 contains 15 residues. V lost 0 bases, J lost 0 bases, and 8 bases lay in between. As DNA, the CDR3 is TGTGCCAGCAGCCAAGAGCGCGGGGCTAACTATGGCTACACCTTC. Translating gives CASSQERGANYGYTF.

This clone occurred a few times. J is TRBJ1-3 and V is TRBV27; D might be TRBD1 (6 bases). Germline V gives CDR1 MNHEY, CDR2 SMNVEV (reference sequence). The CDR3 runs 14 residues. V gave up 4 bases and J gave up 4 bases, with 11 bases separating them. The CDR3 protein is CASSSGVPGNTIYF. The CDR3 coding sequence is TGTGCCAGCAGTTCAGGGGTCCCGGGAAACACCATATATTTT.

V gene TRBV11-3 combines with J gene TRBJ2-3, with a weak D call TRBD2 (5 bases). The germline CDR1 and CDR2 sequences are SGHNT and YENEEA. The ends were cut back, 4 bases at V and 0 bases at J, with 8 bases in the middle. This CDR3 region has 14 residues. The CDR3 is CASSSRTSTDTQYF. The CDR3 nucleotides read TGTGCCAGCAGCTCCCGGACTAGCACAGATACGCAGTATTTT.

This chain uses TRBV5-1 with TRBJ1-1, with D perhaps TRBD1 (5 bases). Per the germline V gene, CDR1 is SGHRS and CDR2 is YFSETQ. The CDR3 extends over 15 amino acids. V was trimmed by 3 bases and J by 3 bases, leaving 15 bases between them. As DNA, the CDR3 is TGCGCCAGCAGCTGGGGACGGGGAGGGGACACTGAAGCTTTCTTT. Translating gives CASSWGRGGDTEAFF.

The V gene is TRBV18, the J gene TRBJ2-2; 8 bases line up with TRBD1. CDR3 length: 17 amino acids. Germline V gives CDR1 KGHSH, CDR2 LQKENI. The trim removed 2 bases at V and 2 bases at J, leaving 7 bases unmatched. The CDR3, as DNA: TGTGCCAGCTCACCATCACAGGGGGTCCTTAACACCGGGGAGCTGTTTTTT. Its translation is CASSPSQGVLNTGELFF.